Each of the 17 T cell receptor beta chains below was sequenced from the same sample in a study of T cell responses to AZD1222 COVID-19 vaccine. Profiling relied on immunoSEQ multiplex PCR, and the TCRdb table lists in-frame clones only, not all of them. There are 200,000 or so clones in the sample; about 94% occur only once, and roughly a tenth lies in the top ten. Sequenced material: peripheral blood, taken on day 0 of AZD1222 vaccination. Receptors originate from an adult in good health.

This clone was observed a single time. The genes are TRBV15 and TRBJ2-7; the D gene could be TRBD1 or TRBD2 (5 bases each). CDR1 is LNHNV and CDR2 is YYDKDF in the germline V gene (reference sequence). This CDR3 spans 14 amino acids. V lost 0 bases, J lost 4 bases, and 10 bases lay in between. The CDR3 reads CATSRDLGGYEQYF. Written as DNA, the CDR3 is TGTGCCACCAGCAGAGATCTTGGGGGTTACGAGCAGTACTTC. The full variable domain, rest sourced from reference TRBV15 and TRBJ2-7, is DAMVIQNPRYQVTQFGKPVTLSCSQTLNHNVMYWYQQKSSQAPKLLFHYYDKDFNNEADTPDNFQSRRPNTSFCFLDIRSPGLGDTAMYLCATSRDLGGYEQYFGPGTRLTVT.

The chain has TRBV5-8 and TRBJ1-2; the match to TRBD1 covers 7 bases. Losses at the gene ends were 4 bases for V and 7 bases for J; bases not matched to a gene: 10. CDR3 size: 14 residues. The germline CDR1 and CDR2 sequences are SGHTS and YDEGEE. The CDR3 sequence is CASSRGPGQRGYTF. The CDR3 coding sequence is TGTGCCAGCAGCCGAGGACCGGGACAGCGTGGCTACACCTTC.

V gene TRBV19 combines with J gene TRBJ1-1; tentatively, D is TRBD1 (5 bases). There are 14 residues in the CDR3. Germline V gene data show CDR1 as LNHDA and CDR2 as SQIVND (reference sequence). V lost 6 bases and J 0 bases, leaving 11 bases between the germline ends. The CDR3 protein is CASRRGRLNTEAFF. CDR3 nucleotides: TGTGCCAGTAGAAGGGGACGATTGAACACTGAAGCTTTCTTT.

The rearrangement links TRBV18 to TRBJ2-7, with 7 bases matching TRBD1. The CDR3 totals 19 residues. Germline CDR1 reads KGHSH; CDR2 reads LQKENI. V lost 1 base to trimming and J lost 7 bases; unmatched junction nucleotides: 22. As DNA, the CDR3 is TGTGCCAGCTCACCACTTGAGAGCCGGCCGTCGGAAAGGGGGCATGAGCAGTACTTC. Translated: CASSPLESRPSERGHEQYF.

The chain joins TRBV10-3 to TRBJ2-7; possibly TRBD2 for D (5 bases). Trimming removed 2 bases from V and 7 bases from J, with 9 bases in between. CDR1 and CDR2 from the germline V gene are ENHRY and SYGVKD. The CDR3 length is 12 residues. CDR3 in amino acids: CAISERGMEQYF. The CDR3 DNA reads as TGTGCCATCAGTGAGCGGGGTATGGAGCAGTACTTC.

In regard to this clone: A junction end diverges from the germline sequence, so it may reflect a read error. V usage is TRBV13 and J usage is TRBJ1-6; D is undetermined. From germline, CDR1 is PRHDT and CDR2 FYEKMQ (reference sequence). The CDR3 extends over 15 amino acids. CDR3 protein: CASSLRVTPNSALHF. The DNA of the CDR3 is TGTGCCAGCAGCTTACGGGTCACCCCAAATTCAGCCCTCCACTTT. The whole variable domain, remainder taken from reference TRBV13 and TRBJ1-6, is AAGVIQSPRHLIKEKRETATLKCYPIPRHDTVYWYQQGPGQDPQFLISFYEKMQSDKGSIPDRFSAQQFSDYHSELNMSSLELGDSALYFCASSLRVTPNSALHFGNGTRLTVT.

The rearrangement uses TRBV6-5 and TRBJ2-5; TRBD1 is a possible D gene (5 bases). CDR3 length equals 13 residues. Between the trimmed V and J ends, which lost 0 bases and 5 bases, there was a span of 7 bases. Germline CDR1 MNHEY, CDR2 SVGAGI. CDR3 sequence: CASSYSNRETQYF. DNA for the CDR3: TGTGCCAGCAGTTACTCGAACAGGGAGACCCAGTACTTC.

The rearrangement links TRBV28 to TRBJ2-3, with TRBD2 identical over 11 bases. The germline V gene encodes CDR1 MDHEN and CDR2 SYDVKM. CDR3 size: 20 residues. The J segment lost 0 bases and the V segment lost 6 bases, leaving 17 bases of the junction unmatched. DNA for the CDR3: TGTGCCAGCAGCCCCTCACTAGCGGGGGATTGGATCTCTAGCACAGATACGCAGTATTTT. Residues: CASSPSLAGDWISSTDTQYF. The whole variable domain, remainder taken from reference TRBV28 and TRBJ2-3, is DVKVTQSSRYLVKRTGEKVFLECVQDMDHENMFWYRQDPGLGLRLIYFSYDVKMKEKGDIPEGYSVSREKKERFSLILESASTNQTSMYLCASSPSLAGDWISSTDTQYFGPGTRLTVL.

The CDR3 DNA reads TGCAGTGCTAGTGGCGAGGGGGGACAGGCGGGCCCAACTAATGAAAAACTGTTTTTT. It yields the protein CSASGEGGQAGPTNEKLFF. This rearrangement joins TRBV20-1 to TRBJ1-4, with TRBD1 matching over 8 bases. The CDR3 extends over 19 amino acids. The V gene end was trimmed by 3 bases and the J gene end by 0 bases; junction bases not matched to a gene: 15. Germline-derived CDR1 and CDR2 are DFQATT and SNEGSKA (reference sequence).

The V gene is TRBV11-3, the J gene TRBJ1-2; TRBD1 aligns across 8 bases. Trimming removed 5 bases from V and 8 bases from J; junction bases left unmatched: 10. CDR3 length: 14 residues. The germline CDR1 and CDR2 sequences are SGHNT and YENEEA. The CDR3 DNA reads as TGTGCCAGCAGCCCACGGACAGGGCGTGGCGGCTACACCTTC. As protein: CASSPRTGRGGYTF.

CDR3 loop: CASREDRAPGNTIYF. CDR3 bases: TGTGCCAGCAGAGAAGACAGGGCCCCTGGAAACACCATATATTTT. The chain has TRBV7-9 and TRBJ1-3, with 7 positions matching TRBD1. The CDR3 runs to 15 residues. Germline V gives CDR1 SEHNR, CDR2 FQNEAQ (reference sequence). The V segment lost 6 bases and the J segment 2 bases; nucleotides outside the gene matches: 7.

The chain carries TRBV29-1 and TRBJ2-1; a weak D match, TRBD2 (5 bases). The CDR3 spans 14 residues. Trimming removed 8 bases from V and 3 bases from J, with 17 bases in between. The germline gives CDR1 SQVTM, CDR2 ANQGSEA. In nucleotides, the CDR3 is TGCAGCATTATAAAATCCGGACTCTACAATGAGCAGTTCTTC. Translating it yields CSIIKSGLYNEQFF.

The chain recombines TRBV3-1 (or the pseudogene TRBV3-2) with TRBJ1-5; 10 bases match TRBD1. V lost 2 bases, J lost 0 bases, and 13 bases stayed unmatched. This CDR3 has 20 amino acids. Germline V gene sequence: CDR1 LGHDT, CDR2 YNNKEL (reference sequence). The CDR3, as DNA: TGTGCCAGCAGCCAACAGATACCGGGACAGGGGTCATATAGCAATCAGCCCCAGCATTTT. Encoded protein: CASSQQIPGQGSYSNQPQHF.

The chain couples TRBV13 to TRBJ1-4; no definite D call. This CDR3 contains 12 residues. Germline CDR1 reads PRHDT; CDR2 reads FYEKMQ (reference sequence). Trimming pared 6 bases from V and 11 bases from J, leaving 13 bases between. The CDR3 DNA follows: TGTGCCAGCAGGGAAGGCAGTGGGAAACTGTTTTTT. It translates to CASREGSGKLFF.

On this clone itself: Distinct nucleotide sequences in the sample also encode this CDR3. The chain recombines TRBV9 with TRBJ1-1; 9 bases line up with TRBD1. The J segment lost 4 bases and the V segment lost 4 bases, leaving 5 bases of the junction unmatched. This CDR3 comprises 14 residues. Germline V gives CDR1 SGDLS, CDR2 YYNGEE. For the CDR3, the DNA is TGTGCCAGCAGCCCCCGACAGGGGGGCACTGAAGCTTTCTTT. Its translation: CASSPRQGGTEAFF.

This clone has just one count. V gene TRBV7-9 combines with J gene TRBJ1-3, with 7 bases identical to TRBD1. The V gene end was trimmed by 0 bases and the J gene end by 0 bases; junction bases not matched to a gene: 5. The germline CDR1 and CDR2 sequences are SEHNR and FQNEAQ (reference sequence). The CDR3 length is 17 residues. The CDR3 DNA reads TGTGCCAGCAGCTTAGCTGACCCAGGGGGCTCTGGAAACACCATATATTTT. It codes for CASSLADPGGSGNTIYF.

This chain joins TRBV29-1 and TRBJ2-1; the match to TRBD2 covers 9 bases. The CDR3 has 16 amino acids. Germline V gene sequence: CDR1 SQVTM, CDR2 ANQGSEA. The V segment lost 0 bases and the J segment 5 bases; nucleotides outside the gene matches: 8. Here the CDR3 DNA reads TGCAGCGTTGAAGATGGGGGACTAGCTCCAAACAATGAGCAGTTCTTC. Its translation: CSVEDGGLAPNNEQFF.